Listed below are T cell receptor beta chains from one sample, sequenced in a study of T cells in Graves' hyperthyroidism and ophthalmopathy. TCRdb redid the calling of the multiplex PCR reads with MiXCR, one entry per CDR3 protein. The sample has approximately 590,000 distinct CDR3 sequences; more than 15% are singletons. The sample was blood. The origin of the receptors is a woman in her twenties or thirties with Graves' hyperthyroidism. CDR3s include the opening cysteine and the closing phenylalanine or tryptophan. Fields, in order: J gene, V gene, D gene, clone size, CDR3 protein, CDR3 DNA. A D gene is named only where the DNA matches it firmly. Expanded clones get a size class; other rows say once, few or many, or leave the size out.

TRBJ2-2 TRBV12-3/TRBV12-4 TRBD2 many CASSWLAGPGELFF TGTGCCAGCAGCTGGCTAGCGGGCCCCGGGGAGCTGTTTTTT
TRBJ2-1 TRBV4-1 . few CASSQGEKGQGATSGRLHYNEQFF TGCGCCAGCAGCCAAGGGGAAAAGGGACAGGGGGCTACTAGCGGGAGGTTACATTACAATGAGCAGTTCTTC
TRBJ1-1 TRBV9 . . CANPEFFTRGEAFF TGTGCCAACCCCGAATTCTTCACCCGCGGTGAAGCTTTCTTT
TRBJ2-1 TRBV24-1 TRBD2 many CATSDTSGREGEQFF TGTGCCACCAGTGATACTAGCGGGAGGGAAGGAGAGCAGTTCTTC
TRBJ2-3 TRBV2 TRBD2 many CASSESQLAGRTDTQYF TGTGCCAGCAGTGAATCCCAACTAGCGGGCCGCACAGATACGCAGTATTTT
TRBJ1-4 TRBV6-2/TRBV6-3 . few CASSYSIGSGKLFF TGTGCCAGCAGTTACTCGATAGGTTCCGGAAAACTGTTTTTT
TRBJ2-7 TRBV29-1 . few CSVDVGTSYEQYF TGCAGCGTTGATGTCGGGACAAGCTACGAGCAGTACTTC
TRBJ2-3 TRBV3-1 TRBD2 few CASSPYPTFVGEGTDTQYF TGTGCCAGCAGCCCATATCCCACCTTCGTAGGGGAGGGGACAGATACGCAGTATTTT
TRBJ2-7 TRBV20-1 TRBD1 few CSAEKTGGGLPSYEQYF TGCAGTGCAGAAAAGACAGGGGGTGGCTTACCCTCCTACGAGCAGTACTTC
TRBJ2-3 TRBV11-2 . many CASSFRPADGTDTQYF TGTGCCAGCAGCTTTAGACCTGCGGATGGTACAGATACGCAGTATTTT
TRBJ2-1 TRBV7-3 . many CASSLEGDSYNEQFF TGTGCCAGCAGCCTAGAGGGAGACTCCTACAATGAGCAGTTCTTC
TRBJ1-6 TRBV6-1 . . CAGSDTTRRAGRSPLHF TGTGCCGGCAGTGATACGACCCGTCGGGCAGGGAGGTCACCCCTCCACTTT
TRBJ2-1 TRBV7-9 . many CASTVLDEQFF TGTGCCAGCACCGTGTTGGATGAGCAGTTCTTC
TRBJ2-3 TRBV5-5 . . CASSTGPGGLLDTQYF TGTGCCAGCAGCACAGGACCCGGGGGGCTCTTGGATACGCAGTATTTT
TRBJ1-2 TRBV7-2 . . CASSLEFEGSIYGYTF TGTGCCAGCAGCTTAGAATTTGAAGGATCAATCTATGGCTACACCTTC
TRBJ2-6 TRBV7-9 TRBD1 . CASRRGTGGSGANVLTF TGTGCCAGCAGACGTGGGACAGGGGGGTCTGGGGCCAACGTCCTGACTTTC
TRBJ2-3 TRBV13 . . CASSPGGDFADTQYF TGTGCCAGCAGCCCCGGAGGGGATTTCGCAGATACGCAGTATTTT
TRBJ1-4 TRBV2 . few CASSEDRALWEKLFF TGTGCCAGCAGTGAAGACAGGGCCCTTTGGGAAAAACTGTTTTTT
TRBJ1-1 TRBV6-1 . many CASIAGGGKNTEAFF TGTGCCAGCATCGCGGGGGGAGGGAAAAACACTGAAGCTTTCTTT
TRBJ1-1 TRBV6-2/TRBV6-3 . many CASTQGWGMNTEAFF TGTGCCAGCACCCAAGGGTGGGGCATGAACACTGAAGCTTTCTTT
TRBJ2-1 TRBV5-1 TRBD2 few CASSPHSSLAGVMYEQFF TGCGCCAGCAGCCCGCACTCAAGTTTAGCGGGAGTGATGTATGAGCAGTTCTTC
TRBJ2-7 TRBV25-1 . . CASSERSSYEQYF TGTGCCAGCAGTGAGCGGAGCTCCTACGAGCAGTACTTC
TRBJ2-1 TRBV6-2/TRBV6-3 . . CASSYLAENNEQFF TGTGCCAGCAGTTACTTGGCAGAAAACAATGAGCAGTTCTTC
TRBJ2-7 TRBV6-1 . . CASSEGTWTYEQYF TGTGCCAGCAGTGAGGGGACTTGGACCTACGAGCAGTACTTC
TRBJ2-3 TRBV7-9 . many CASRPKSTDTQYF TGTGCCAGCAGACCAAAAAGCACAGATACGCAGTATTTT
TRBJ2-7 TRBV7-6 . . CASSLNPPGGHLSEQYF TGTGCCAGCAGCTTAAACCCCCCAGGTGGACACCTCTCCGAGCAGTACTTC
TRBJ2-2 TRBV7-9 . . CASSLVVGDTGELFF TGTGCCAGCAGCTTAGTTGTGGGCGACACCGGGGAGCTGTTTTTT
TRBJ2-5 TRBV19 . . CASSSSVEETQYF TGTGCCAGTAGTAGTAGCGTTGAGGAGACCCAGTACTTC
TRBJ2-2 TRBV11-2 . many CASSLDRGGTGELFF TGTGCCAGCAGCTTAGACAGGGGGGGCACCGGGGAGCTGTTTTTT
TRBJ1-5 TRBV6-2/TRBV6-3 . many CASQGQTSNQPQHF TGTGCCAGCCAAGGACAGACCAGCAATCAGCCCCAGCATTTT
TRBJ2-5 TRBV11-1 . . CASSLWGGGETQYF TGTGCCAGCAGCTTATGGGGGGGCGGAGAGACCCAGTACTTC
TRBJ2-2 TRBV3-1 TRBD2 few CASSQVKRDRTGELFF TGTGCCAGCAGCCAAGTCAAGCGGGATCGCACCGGGGAGCTGTTTTTT
TRBJ2-1 TRBV13 . many CASSPPQGSYNEQFF TGTGCCAGCAGCCCCCCCCAGGGGTCCTACAATGAGCAGTTCTTC
TRBJ2-3 TRBV7-9 . . CASSFSLATDTQYF TGTGCCAGCAGCTTTAGCCTAGCGACAGATACGCAGTATTTT
TRBJ2-3 TRBV9 TRBD2 . CASSVAFRAGGLPDTQYF TGTGCCAGCAGCGTCGCTTTTCGGGCGGGAGGCCTCCCAGATACGCAGTATTTT
TRBJ2-1 TRBV10-2 . many CASSEGTPWNEQFF TGCGCCAGCAGTGAGGGGACACCTTGGAATGAGCAGTTCTTC
TRBJ2-7 TRBV20-1 TRBD2 few CSATQREGLNYEQYF TGCAGTGCTACTCAGCGGGAGGGACTGAACTACGAGCAGTACTTC
TRBJ1-5 TRBV19 . . CASSQTPRTDSNQPQHF TGTGCCAGTAGTCAAACACCACGGACAGATAGCAATCAGCCCCAGCATTTT
TRBJ2-7 TRBV28 TRBD1 many CASSHGQVTYEQYF TGTGCCAGCAGTCACGGACAGGTGACCTACGAGCAGTACTTC
TRBJ1-5 TRBV5-1 TRBD1 many CASSLSTGGDQPQHF TGCGCCAGCAGCTTGTCGACAGGGGGGGATCAGCCCCAGCATTTT
TRBJ2-1 TRBV2 . many CASSDFRVYNEQFF TGTGCCAGCAGTGATTTCAGGGTATACAATGAGCAGTTCTTC
TRBJ1-1 TRBV10-2 . many CASSEVSGVAEAFF TGCGCCAGCAGTGAGGTCTCGGGGGTGGCTGAAGCTTTCTTT
TRBJ1-5 TRBV20-1 . few CSARDESQNQPQHF TGCAGTGCTAGAGATGAGAGCCAGAATCAGCCCCAGCATTTT
TRBJ2-3 TRBV28 . many CASSYRTSQITQYF TGTGCCAGCAGTTACAGGACATCACAGATAACGCAGTATTTT
TRBJ2-7 TRBV24-1 . few CATSDSTAAPYEQYF TGTGCCACCAGTGATTCAACAGCGGCCCCCTACGAGCAGTACTTC
TRBJ2-7 TRBV6-1 . once CASSEGRAPYYEQYF TGTGCCAGCAGTGAAGGACGGGCCCCTTACTACGAGCAGTACTTC
TRBJ1-2 TRBV5-1 TRBD1 many CASSPDRGPSIRNYGYTF TGCGCCAGCAGCCCTGACAGGGGTCCTTCCATACGAAACTATGGCTACACCTTC
TRBJ2-1 TRBV6-2/TRBV6-3 TRBD2 . CASSYLAGVDNEQFF TGTGCCAGCAGTTACCTAGCGGGAGTGGACAATGAGCAGTTCTTC
TRBJ2-3 TRBV20-1 TRBD2 . CSADPGLFTDTQYF TGCAGTGCCGACCCGGGACTATTCACAGATACGCAGTATTTT
TRBJ2-1 TRBV20-1 TRBD2 many CSAPLAGGPLTYNEQFF TGCAGTGCCCCCCTAGCGGGAGGGCCGTTGACCTACAATGAGCAGTTCTTC
TRBJ2-3 TRBV7-9 TRBD2 . CASSLGLAGVNTDTQYF TGTGCCAGCAGCCTCGGACTAGCGGGAGTGAACACAGATACGCAGTATTTT
TRBJ2-1 TRBV24-1 . few CATSGTFVSSYNEQFF TGTGCCACCAGTGGGACGTTCGTAAGCTCCTACAATGAGCAGTTCTTC